The present entry profiles one T cell receptor beta chain with its context. Its antigen is not known. V lost 7 bases to trimming and J lost 7 bases; unmatched junction nucleotides: 7. This CDR3 has 13 amino acids. The germline V gene has CDR1 SGHTA and CDR2 FQGNSA. This record comes from a study of OX40 agonist ivuxolimab in advanced cancers. Here immunoSEQ multiplex PCR was the method, and the copy in TCRdb shows in-frame clones only, minus some. The table lists some 77,000 clones, 85% to 90% of them singletons. Notes on the study in general: Certain nonresponders additionally had low normalized T-cell clonal expansion.

This specimen was CD4+ or CD8+ T cells sorted from blood, taken in a trial of the OX40 agonist ivuxolimab. The V and J genes are TRBV7-2 and TRBJ2-1; the match to TRBD2 covers 7 bases. This clonotype was sampled from an adult with an advanced solid tumor such as melanoma, head and neck, liver or kidney cancer. The CDR3, as DNA: TGTGCCAGCAAAGCGGGATTGGATAATGAGCAGTTCTTC. This translates into CASKAGLDNEQFF.